Shown below are 21 T cell receptor beta chains from a single sample sequenced in a study of T cell responses to AZD1222 COVID-19 vaccine. The protocol was immunoSEQ multiplex PCR, while the TCRdb copy is restricted to in-frame clones and leaves out a portion. Of 150,000 to 200,000 clones listed, over 80% are singletons. The input for sequencing was peripheral blood, taken on day 0 of MenACWY control vaccination. The receptors stem from an adult in good health.

V usage is TRBV7-8 and J usage is TRBJ2-7; a possible D gene is TRBD2 (5 bases). The V gene's germline CDR1 is SGHVS and CDR2 FQNEAQ. Trimming pared 5 bases from V and 2 bases from J, leaving 16 bases between. The CDR3 spans 15 residues. The CDR3 loop reads CASSKMTNGAYEQYF. The CDR3 coding sequence is TGTGCCAGCAGCAAGATGACAAACGGGGCCTACGAGCAGTACTTC.

This clone has a handful of counts. V gene TRBV7-9 combines with J gene TRBJ2-1; D not resolved. Trimming shortened V by 4 bases and J by 0 bases, and 4 bases separated the two germline ends. This CDR3 is 13 amino acids long. CDR1 SEHNR and CDR2 FQNEAQ come from the germline V gene (reference sequence). The CDR3: CASSSSSYNEQFF. The CDR3 DNA is TGTGCCAGCAGCTCGAGCTCCTACAATGAGCAGTTCTTC.

The rearrangement joins TRBV5-8 to TRBJ2-5, with TRBD2 matching over 13 bases. CDR1 is SGHTS, CDR2 YDEGEE, per germline. There are 15 residues in the CDR3. With 5 bases clipped from V and 10 bases from J, the junction kept 11 bases outside the gene matches. The DNA for the CDR3 is TGTGCCAGCAGTAGGACTAGCGGGAGCCACTCGGACCAGTACTTC. Translating gives CASSRTSGSHSDQYF.

This chain connects TRBV5-1 to TRBJ2-1, with 7 positions matching TRBD1. Unmatched junction bases numbered 10, after V lost 4 bases and J lost 6 bases. The germline gives CDR1 SGHRS, CDR2 YFSETQ. The CDR3 runs to 15 residues. CDR3 protein: CASSTRQGNLNEQFF. DNA of the CDR3: TGCGCCAGCAGCACCCGACAGGGTAATCTCAATGAGCAGTTCTTC.

The chain links TRBV2 to TRBJ2-2; 8 bases map to TRBD1. Germline loops: CDR1 SNHLY, CDR2 FYNNEI. The J segment lost 0 bases and the V segment lost 7 bases, leaving 4 bases of the junction unmatched. This CDR3 region has 15 residues. CDR3 in amino acids: CASKADRANTGELFF. The CDR3, as DNA: TGTGCCAGCAAGGCGGACAGGGCGAACACCGGGGAGCTGTTTTTT. Full variable domain (outside the CDR3, taken from reference TRBV2 and TRBJ2-2): EPEVTQTPSHQVTQMGQEVILRCVPISNHLYFYWYRQILGQKVEFLVSFYNNEISEKSEIFDDQFSVERPDGSNFTLKIRSTKLEDSAMYFCASKADRANTGELFFGEGSRLTVL.

This clone came up once. The rearrangement uses TRBV4-2 and TRBJ1-3; tentative D call: TRBD1 (5 bases). The V gene's germline CDR1 is LGHNA and CDR2 YNFKEQ. CDR3 size: 16 residues. V was clipped by 2 bases and J by 0 bases, with 11 bases between them. For the CDR3, the DNA is TGTGCCAGCAGCCAAAAGGGGACGGGCTCTGGAAACACCATATATTTT. It codes for CASSQKGTGSGNTIYF.

The chain joins TRBV5-1 to TRBJ1-2, with TRBD1 identical over 10 bases. The trim removed 4 bases at V and 2 bases at J, leaving 5 bases unmatched. Germline lookup yields CDR1 SGHRS and CDR2 YFSETQ. The CDR3 is 15 amino acids. The CDR3 coding sequence is TGCGCCAGCAGCCAGACAGGGGGCGCGAACTATGGCTACACCTTC. This translates into CASSQTGGANYGYTF. Complete variable domain (other parts from reference TRBV5-1 and TRBJ1-2): KAGVTQTPRYLIKTRGQQVTLSCSPISGHRSVSWYQQTPGQGLQFLFEYFSETQRNKGNFPGRFSGRQFSNSRSEMNVSTLELGDSALYLCASSQTGGANYGYTFGSGTRLTVV.

The chain couples TRBV28 to TRBJ1-2; D gene unclear. The CDR3 has 11 residues. V dropped 5 bases and J dropped 3 bases, with 4 bases sitting between them. Germline V CDR1 and CDR2: MDHEN, SYDVKM. The CDR3 loop is CASSTDYGYTF. The CDR3 nucleotides read TGTGCCAGCAGTACCGACTATGGCTACACCTTC.

This clone was seen a handful of times. The V and J genes are TRBV7-2 and TRBJ2-7; 10 nucleotides align to TRBD2. Per the germline V gene, CDR1 is SGHTA and CDR2 is FQGNSA. There are 15 residues in the CDR3. V was pared by 0 bases and J by 2 bases, with 1 base of the junction left unmatched. The CDR3 DNA reads as TGTGCCAGCAGCTTAGCTCTAGCGGGAGCCTACGAGCAGTACTTC. Encoded protein: CASSLALAGAYEQYF. The variable domain in full, completed from reference TRBV7-2 and TRBJ2-7, reads GAGVSQSPSNKVTEKGKDVELRCDPISGHTALYWYRQSLGQGLEFLIYFQGNSAPDKSGLPSDRFSAERTGGSVSTLTIQRTQQEDSAVYLCASSLALAGAYEQYFGPGTRLTVT.

The chain couples TRBV27 to TRBJ1-1; D gene unclear. Germline V lookup: CDR1 MNHEY, CDR2 SMNVEV (reference sequence). Trimming removed 5 bases from V and 1 base from J, with 8 bases in between. The CDR3 is 13 residues long. The CDR3 protein is CASSRRENTEAFF. CDR3 sequence (DNA): TGTGCCAGCAGTCGACGGGAGAACACTGAAGCTTTCTTT.

The gene calls are TRBV2 and TRBJ2-5; 10 bases align to TRBD2. The V gene end was trimmed by 4 bases and the J gene end by 4 bases; junction bases not matched to a gene: 12. This CDR3 contains 17 residues. Germline values: CDR1 SNHLY, CDR2 FYNNEI. This chain's CDR3 is CASSVKREGPRGETQYF. The CDR3 region has the DNA TGTGCCAGCAGTGTTAAGCGGGAGGGACCAAGAGGAGAGACCCAGTACTTC.

The rearrangement uses TRBV28 and TRBJ2-3; maybe TRBD2 (6 bases). Germline values: CDR1 MDHEN, CDR2 SYDVKM. V dropped 5 bases and J dropped 5 bases, with 17 bases sitting between them. The length of the CDR3 is 15 residues. CDR3 sequence reads: CASSPAGVEGDTQYF. DNA for the CDR3: TGTGCCAGCAGTCCCGCCGGGGTGGAGGGAGATACGCAGTATTTT.

J is TRBJ2-1 and V is TRBV27, with D unresolved. This CDR3 region has 13 residues. The V gene lost 10 bases and the J gene lost 0 bases, with 10 bases spanning the gap. Germline CDR1 is MNHEY and CDR2 is SMNVEV (reference sequence). The CDR3 bases are TGTGCCACCAAAGCCACCTCCTACAATGAGCAGTTCTTC. Translated, it gives CATKATSYNEQFF.

V is TRBV27 and J is TRBJ1-6; weak D call: TRBD1 (6 bases). The CDR3 contains 15 residues. V shed 3 bases and J shed 9 bases, with 15 bases lying between them. Germline V gene lookup returns CDR1 MNHEY and CDR2 SMNVEV (reference sequence). This CDR3 is CASSFSGGLFSPLHF. CDR3 DNA: TGTGCCAGCAGTTTTTCTGGGGGCCTCTTTTCACCCCTCCACTTT.

The V call is TRBV10-3, the J call TRBJ1-2, with unresolved D. Germline values: CDR1 ENHRY, CDR2 SYGVKD. V was clipped by 6 bases and J by 1 base, with 6 bases between them. The CDR3 runs to 12 residues. This CDR3 is CAISRDNYGYTF. For the CDR3, the DNA is TGTGCCATCAGCCGGGATAACTATGGCTACACCTTC.

The chain combines TRBV5-4 with TRBJ1-1; 7 nucleotides match TRBD1. Germline trimming cut 7 bases from V and 1 base from J; bases unmatched to any gene: 10. The CDR3 extends over 15 amino acids. Germline CDR1 SGHNT, CDR2 YYREEE (reference sequence). CDR3 nucleotide sequence: TGTGCCAGCGAGCTCAACAACAGGGGGAACACTGAAGCTTTCTTT. Translated: CASELNNRGNTEAFF.

The V call is TRBV4-1, the J call TRBJ2-7, with TRBD1 identical over 7 bases. After removal of 1 base from V and 2 bases from J, the junction contained 8 bases not matched to a gene. Per germline, CDR1 MGHRA and CDR2 YSYEKL. CDR3 length: 16 residues. CDR3 sequence: CASSQGGDRVTYEQYF. The CDR3, as DNA: TGCGCCAGCAGCCAAGGTGGCGACAGGGTGACCTACGAGCAGTACTTC.

This clone occurred once. This rearrangement joins TRBV7-2 to TRBJ2-1; 12 bases match TRBD2. V trimming: 5 bases; J trimming: 4 bases; junction bases outside the gene matches: 6. Germline V gives CDR1 SGHTA, CDR2 FQGNSA. CDR3 size: 16 residues. CDR3 sequence: CASSQMTSGRYNEQFF. The DNA of the CDR3 is TGTGCCAGCAGCCAAATGACTAGCGGGAGATACAATGAGCAGTTCTTC.

The chain employs TRBV5-1 and TRBJ2-5, with D uncertain. V lost 7 bases, J lost 0 bases, and 10 bases lay in between. The CDR3 is 13 residues long. Germline values: CDR1 SGHRS, CDR2 YFSETQ. Here the CDR3 DNA reads TGCGCCAGCCGCCCGGGCGACCAAGAGACCCAGTACTTC. As protein: CASRPGDQETQYF.

The DNA for the CDR3 is TGTGCCAGCAGTTTTCCCCGGGACGTTCAAGAGACCCAGTACTTC. Protein product: CASSFPRDVQETQYF. The chain links TRBV28 to TRBJ2-5; the D gene could be TRBD1 or TRBD2 (5 bases each). This CDR3 has 15 amino acids. V lost 3 bases and J lost 2, with 13 bases in between. CDR1 is MDHEN and CDR2 is SYDVKM in the germline V gene. The whole variable domain, remainder taken from reference TRBV28 and TRBJ2-5, is DVKVTQSSRYLVKRTGEKVFLECVQDMDHENMFWYRQDPGLGLRLIYFSYDVKMKEKGDIPEGYSVSREKKERFSLILESASTNQTSMYLCASSFPRDVQETQYFGPGTRLLVL.

The genes are TRBV28 and TRBJ1-1; no reliable D call. This CDR3 region has 14 residues. Trimming removed 5 bases from V and 3 bases from J, with 13 bases in between. Germline CDR1 and CDR2: MDHEN and SYDVKM. The CDR3 protein is CASSAPGRDTEAFF. The DNA of the CDR3 is TGTGCCAGCAGTGCACCGGGTAGGGACACTGAAGCTTTCTTT.